This T cell receptor (beta chain) was retrieved from a study of blood T cell repertoires in COVID-19 (dated by TCRdb to the early 2020s). For the wider study: The collaborator samples originated in the United States, Italy and Spain and spanned the acute and convalescent phases of COVID-19. The material from the prospective study consisted of cDNA or gDNA derived from T cells, B-cell-depleted T cells, or PBMCs. Subjects who had been exposed to COVID-19, were actively infected with it, or had recovered from it provided the deeply sampled blood TCRbeta repertoires that made up the dataset. The repertoires were released in a freely available public database meant as a resource for research on the immune response to SARS-CoV-2. Samples were obtained from the ongoing ImmuneRACE study (first 160 participants) and from over 1,000 subjects provided by 6 global collaborators. Nearly every sample came with metadata listing a de-identified subject ID, COVID-19 status, age in years and sex. Where available, HLA class I and class II types were obtained from metadata supplied by the sample provider rather than from assay-based typing. Broader findings and caveats from the paper: Clinical and demographic metadata were provided uncurated, with the amount varying by source and participant.

TCRbeta CDR3 regions were amplified from genomic DNA using the immunoSEQ Assay, a bias-controlled multiplex PCR. The paper's processing steps were these. The number of nucleated cells in each sample was estimated by amplification of reference gene primers within the assay. Sequence reads were collapsed and filtered to measure the absolute abundance of every unique TCRbeta CDR3 rearrangement. For each sample, productive Simpson clonality was calculated as the square root of Simpson's diversity index across productive rearrangements. The clones in this table, taken by TCRdb from immuneACCESS, are in-frame only. Not every clone is retained; where verified, under half of the shortfall comes from an unresolved V gene, and the cause of the rest is unknown. V and J calls and clone size come straight from that table; D and trimming were deduced from the DNA. A total of more than 250,000 clones appear in this sample, less than 85% of them only once. The ten top clones hold about 4.5% of the sample.

CDR1 and CDR2 are drawn from the germline V gene: KGHDR, SFDVKD. From its cysteine to its phenylalanine, the CDR3 spans 14 amino acids. Of the read, only the CDR3 DNA is kept; its 42 bases are in frame from base 1. V is reduced by 8 bases and J by 5 bases, leaving a spacing of 17 bases between them. Of note for this clone: Its antigen target is currently unknown. No base quality values were provided; no much bigger clone lies one nucleotide off.

A second Seattle source provided samples from volunteer blood donors who had recovered from COVID-19. Whole blood was collected in K2EDTA tubes by collaborating institutions according to the institutions' own protocols. For TCRbeta analysis, collaborators shipped samples as frozen whole blood, isolated PBMCs, or DNA extracted from either of those sample types. The receptor was derived from a man in his sixties who had recovered from COVID-19. Recombination connected TRBV24-1 to TRBJ1-1, with the D gene not clear enough to name. Material for sequencing was peripheral blood. The CDR3 region: CATTHSGKPTEAFF. In nucleotide form, the sequence is TGTGCCACCACTCATAGCGGGAAGCCAACTGAAGCTTTCTTT.